These 18 T cell receptor beta chains were sequenced from one sample in a study of human T cells and chemical hapten exposure. Using its own MiXCR run on the RACE reads, TCRdb lists one record per CDR3 protein. The table records about 380,000 distinct CDR3 sequences, around 5.5% of them present only once. Time point defined: pre-sensitization, week 0. Treatment in this sample: therapeutic diphenylcyclopropenone sensitization with weekly scalp DPC. The sample in question was whole blood, obtained in connection with sensitization to the hapten diphenylcyclopropenone (DPC). These receptors were collected from a woman between 50 and 59 years old with alopecia areata. Some clones in this sample may be carry-over from other donors' samples.

The rearrangement links TRBV11-2 to TRBJ2-3, with D possibly TRBD2 on 6 matching bases. This CDR3 comprises 15 residues. Germline V gene lookup returns CDR1 SGHAT and CDR2 FQNNGV. Deletions cut 2 bases from V and 11 bases from J, with 20 bases between. The CDR3 spells CASSLTNPTREEQYF. The CDR3 DNA follows: TGTGCCAGCAGCTTAACAAACCCCACGAGGGAGGAGCAGTATTTT.

This clonotype was detected ten times or more. The chain carries TRBV5-1 and TRBJ2-7, with TRBD1 as a possible D gene (6 bases). The CDR3 sequence is 13 residues long. Germline values: CDR1 SGHRS, CDR2 YFSETQ. Between the trimmed V and J ends, which lost 1 base and 5 bases, there was a span of 10 bases. This chain's CDR3 is CASSLSRDNEQYF. The DNA for the CDR3 is TGCGCCAGCAGCTTGTCCCGGGACAACGAGCAGTACTTC.

In its sample, this clonotype was seen many times. The chain links TRBV25-1 to TRBJ2-1; 10 nucleotides line up with TRBD1. Per germline, CDR1 MGHDK and CDR2 SYGVNS. There are 11 residues in the CDR3. Trimming took 5 bases from V and 15 from J; bases not matched to a gene: 4. The CDR3 DNA is TGTGCCAGCAGTCCCGGGACAGGGGTGTTCTTC. Translation gives CASSPGTGVFF.

This clonotype appeared many times. Here the CDR3 DNA reads TGTGCCAGCATTGCTCCGGGACAGGGTAACGAGCAGTACTTC. It codes for CASIAPGQGNEQYF. The chain has TRBV28 and TRBJ2-7, with 9 nucleotides matching TRBD1. From germline, CDR1 is MDHEN and CDR2 SYDVKM. V shed 7 bases and J 5 bases; nucleotides not matched to a gene: 9. There are 14 residues in the CDR3.

This clonotype was found a few times. The rearrangement joins TRBV14 to TRBJ2-1, with D possibly being TRBD1 (5 bases). The germline CDR1 and CDR2 sequences are SGHDN and FVKESK. The V and J ends lost 0 bases and 10 bases respectively, with 13 bases between them. The length of the CDR3 is 14 residues. Here the CDR3 DNA reads TGTGCCAGCAGCCAAGATTATGGGCAGGGAGAGCAGTTCTTC. It is translated as CASSQDYGQGEQFF.

There are many counts of this clonotype. The gene calls are TRBV6-5 and TRBJ2-5, with 7 bases lining up with TRBD1. Germline values: CDR1 MNHEY, CDR2 SVGAGI. The ends lost 6 bases at V and 5 bases at J; junction bases unmatched: 6. The CDR3 is 13 residues long. The CDR3 coding sequence is TGTGCCAGCAGGTCACAGGGGACGGAGACCCAGTACTTC. Translating gives CASRSQGTETQYF.

The J gene is TRBJ2-1, the V gene TRBV5-4; D unclear. The V end was cut by 7 bases, the J end by 0 bases, with 14 bases between. The CDR3 consists of 15 residues. The germline V gene encodes CDR1 SGHNT and CDR2 YYREEE (reference sequence). Here the CDR3 reads CASGLGTTSYNEQFF. The CDR3 nucleotides read TGTGCCAGCGGATTGGGAACAACCTCCTACAATGAGCAGTTCTTC. Complete variable domain (other parts from reference TRBV5-4 and TRBJ2-1): ETGVTQSPTHLIKTRGQQVTLRCSSQSGHNTVSWYQQALGQGPQFIFQYYREEENGRGNFPPRFSGLQFPNYSSELNVNALELDDSALYLCASGLGTTSYNEQFFGPGTRLTVL.

This clonotype was seen a few times. This sequence joins TRBV27 and TRBJ1-1; no firm D call. Deletions cut 4 bases from V and 8 bases from J, with 14 bases between. This CDR3 region has 13 residues. Germline V lookup: CDR1 MNHEY, CDR2 SMNVEV (reference sequence). The CDR3 DNA reads as TGTGCCAGCAGTTCTTCCCCGACATTGGAAGCTTTCTTT. This codes for CASSSSPTLEAFF.

This clonotype was seen repeatedly, ten times or more. This rearrangement joins TRBV20-1 to TRBJ2-7; 7 bases are a match to TRBD1. After removal of 3 bases from V and 7 bases from J, the junction contained 9 bases not matched to a gene. CDR1 and CDR2 (germline): DFQATT, SNEGSKA (reference sequence). The CDR3 runs 13 residues. For the CDR3, the DNA is TGCAGTGCTAGTTATAGTTCCAGGGGGGAGCAGTACTTC. It is translated as CSASYSSRGEQYF.

In the case of this clonotype: This could be a read error, since a much larger clone is one nucleotide away. The V call is TRBV3-1, the J call TRBJ1-5; D remains unclear. Germline V gene sequence: CDR1 LGHDT, CDR2 YNNKEL (reference sequence). The CDR3 contains 12 residues. CDR3 sequence: CASGQGNQPQHF. The CDR3 DNA follows: TGTGCCAGCGGCCAGGGCAATCAGCCCCAGCATTTT.

This clonotype was detected many times. The rearrangement joins TRBV5-1 to TRBJ2-7; 8 bases align to TRBD1. From germline, CDR1 is SGHRS and CDR2 YFSETQ. The CDR3 loop spans 16 amino acids. V lost 4 bases to trimming and J lost 5 bases; unmatched junction nucleotides: 14. The CDR3 DNA is TGCGCCAGCAGCCGAGACCGACAGGGGAGCTGGAACGAGCAGTACTTC. Its protein is CASSRDRQGSWNEQYF.

This clonotype was counted between two and nine times. Here the CDR3 reads CSARTDGDTQYF. The CDR3 bases are TGCAGTGCTAGGACGGACGGAGATACGCAGTATTTT. This rearrangement joins TRBV20-1 to TRBJ2-3; D not certain. The V end lost 3 bases, the J end lost 5 bases, and 9 bases lay between the germline ends. The germline CDR1 and CDR2 sequences are DFQATT and SNEGSKA (reference sequence). This CDR3 is 12 amino acids long.

At least ten counts were recorded for this clonotype. The rearrangement links TRBV20-1 to TRBJ1-4, with 7 bases matching TRBD1. This CDR3 contains 11 residues. CDR1 is DFQATT and CDR2 is SNEGSKA in the germline V gene (reference sequence). With V trimmed by 5 bases and J by 11 bases, 5 bases remained unmatched. CDR3 sequence reads: CSAGTVDKLFF. The CDR3 DNA follows: TGCAGTGCTGGGACAGTCGACAAACTGTTTTTT.

This chain joins TRBV2 and TRBJ2-7; 8 bases align to TRBD1. Per the germline V gene, CDR1 is SNHLY and CDR2 is FYNNEI. V gave up 8 bases and J gave up 8 bases; unmatched junction bases: 11. The CDR3 covers 13 residues. CDR3 loop: CASVDSTGEKQYF. Here the CDR3 DNA reads TGTGCCAGCGTCGATTCGACAGGGGAGAAGCAGTACTTC.

J is TRBJ1-1 and V is TRBV28; D unresolved. Germline V CDR1 and CDR2: MDHEN, SYDVKM. The CDR3 extends over 13 amino acids. Trimming removed 10 bases from V and 5 bases from J, with 17 bases in between. CDR3 protein: CATWGRKRTEAFF. The CDR3 DNA follows: TGTGCCACTTGGGGAAGAAAGAGGACTGAAGCTTTCTTT.

This clonotype was seen a few times. V and J are TRBV6-5 and TRBJ2-1; perhaps TRBD2 as D (6 bases). Germline assignment: CDR1 MNHEY and CDR2 SVGAGI. The length of the CDR3 is 15 residues. With 4 bases removed from V and 5 bases from J, the gap between germline ends came to 15 bases. CDR3 amino acids: CASSSVLAGDNEQFF. Written as DNA, the CDR3 is TGTGCCAGCAGTTCCGTACTAGCCGGAGACAATGAGCAGTTCTTC.

The table lists this clonotype with many counts. The rearrangement links TRBV27 to TRBJ1-2; the D is unclear. Germline V gives CDR1 MNHEY, CDR2 SMNVEV (reference sequence). V gave up 5 bases and J gave up 7 bases, with 17 bases separating them. This CDR3 is 14 amino acids long. The CDR3 here is CASSGRPLPAGYTF. Here the CDR3 DNA reads TGTGCCAGCAGTGGCCGACCCCTACCGGCTGGCTACACCTTC.

There are many counts of this clonotype. CDR3 region: CSARVSGTEAFF. The CDR3 region has the DNA TGCAGCGCCCGCGTTTCGGGCACTGAAGCTTTCTTT. This chain uses TRBV29-1 with TRBJ1-1; D remains ambiguous. Trimming stripped 7 bases from V and 4 bases from J, with 13 bases between. This CDR3 is built from 12 residues. The germline V gene encodes CDR1 SQVTM and CDR2 ANQGSEA.